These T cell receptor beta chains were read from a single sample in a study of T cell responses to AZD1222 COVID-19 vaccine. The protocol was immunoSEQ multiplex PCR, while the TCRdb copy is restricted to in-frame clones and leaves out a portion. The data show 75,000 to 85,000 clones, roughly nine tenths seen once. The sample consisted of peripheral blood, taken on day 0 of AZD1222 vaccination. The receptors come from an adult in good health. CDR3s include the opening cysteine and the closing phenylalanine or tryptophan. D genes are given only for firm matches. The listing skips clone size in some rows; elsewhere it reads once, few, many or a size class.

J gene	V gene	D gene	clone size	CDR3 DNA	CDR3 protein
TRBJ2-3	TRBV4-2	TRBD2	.	TGTGCCAGCAGCCGTCGAGGGACTAGCGGGAGCACAGATACGCAGTATTTT	CASSRRGTSGSTDTQYF
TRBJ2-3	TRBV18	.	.	TGTGCCAGCTCAGGGCGCCAAGTAGCAGATACGCAGTATTTT	CASSGRQVADTQYF
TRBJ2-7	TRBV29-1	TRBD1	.	TGCAGCGTTAGGGGGACAGGGGTCGCCTACGAGCAGTACTTC	CSVRGTGVAYEQYF
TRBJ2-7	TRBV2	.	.	TGTGCCAGCAGTCGGGACCGCCGACGCGAGCAGTACTTC	CASSRDRRREQYF
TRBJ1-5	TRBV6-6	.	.	TGTGCCAGCGTATCGGCTGGAGGCAATCAGCCCCAGCATTTT	CASVSAGGNQPQHF
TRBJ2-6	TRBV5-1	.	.	TGCGCCAGCCGCTATGGGGCCGTTGGGGCCAACGTCCTGACTTTC	CASRYGAVGANVLTF
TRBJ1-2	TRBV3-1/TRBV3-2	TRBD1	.	TGTGCCAGCAGCCTGACCCGGGACAGGGATGCTAACTATGGCTACACCTTC	CASSLTRDRDANYGYTF
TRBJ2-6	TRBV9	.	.	TGTGCCAGCAGCAACACGCTAACAACCTGGTTTAACTCTGGGGCCAACGTCCTGACTTTC	CASSNTLTTWFNSGANVLTF
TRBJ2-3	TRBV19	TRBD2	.	TGTGCCAGTAGTGTGGTAGCGGGAGAGGGAGATACGCAGTATTTT	CASSVVAGEGDTQYF
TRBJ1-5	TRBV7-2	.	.	TGTGCCAGCAGCTTAAGGCCGAATCAGCCCCAGCATTTT	CASSLRPNQPQHF
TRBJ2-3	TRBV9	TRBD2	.	TGTGCCAGCAGCGAAAGCGGGAGGACAGATACGCAGTATTTT	CASSESGRTDTQYF
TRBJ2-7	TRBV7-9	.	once	TGTGCCAGCAGCCCAGTTGCAGGGCCTACCTACGAGCAGTACTTC	CASSPVAGPTYEQYF
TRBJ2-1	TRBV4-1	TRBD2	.	TGCGCCAGCAGCCAATTTCCCGTAGCGGGAGCCTATGAGCAGTTCTTC	CASSQFPVAGAYEQFF
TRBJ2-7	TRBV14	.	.	TGTGCCACCAACCGAGACTGCTCCTACGAGCAGTACTTC	CATNRDCSYEQYF
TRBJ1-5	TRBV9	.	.	TGTGCCAGCAACCCACAGGGCAATAGCAATCAGCCCCAGCATTTT	CASNPQGNSNQPQHF
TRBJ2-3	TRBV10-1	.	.	TGCGCCAGCGGAAGGAGGAGGGGATACCAACCAGGGGATACGCAGTATTTT	CASGRRRGYQPGDTQYF
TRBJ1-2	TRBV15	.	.	TGTGCCACCAGCAGCGGCACTAACTATGGCTACACCTTC	CATSSGTNYGYTF
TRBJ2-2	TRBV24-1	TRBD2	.	TGTGCCACCAGTGACACCGGACTAGCGGGCGGCGGGGAGCTGTTTTTT	CATSDTGLAGGGELFF
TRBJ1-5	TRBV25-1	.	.	TGTGCCAGCAGAGGGCAGAACAATCAGCCCCAGCATTTT	CASRGQNNQPQHF
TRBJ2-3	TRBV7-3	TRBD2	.	TGTGCCAGCAGCTTTAGCGGGAGTGGTTCAGATACGCAGTATTTT	CASSFSGSGSDTQYF
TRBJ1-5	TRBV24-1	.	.	TGTGCCACCACCGACGGGGACCGTCATGATCAGCCCCAGCATTTT	CATTDGDRHDQPQHF
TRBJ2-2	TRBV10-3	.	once	TGTGCCATCATTAAGGGGGGCCCGGGCGGGGAGCTGTTTTTT	CAIIKGGPGGELFF
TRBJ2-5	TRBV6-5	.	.	TGTGCCAGCAGTTCAAGCGGAGGGGTCGGCGGGGAGACCCAGTACTTC	CASSSSGGVGGETQYF
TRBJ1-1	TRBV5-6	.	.	TGTGCCAGCAGCAATTCCTGGGGGCACGCTTTCTTT	CASSNSWGHAFF
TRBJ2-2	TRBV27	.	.	TGTGCCAGCAGTTTCTCCGGGGAGCTGTTTTTT	CASSFSGELFF
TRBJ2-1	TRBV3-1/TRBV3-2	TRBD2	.	TGTGCCAGCAGCCTCTCAGCGGGGGCGACCTACAATGAGCAGTTCTTC	CASSLSAGATYNEQFF
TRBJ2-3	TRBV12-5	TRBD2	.	TGTGCTAGTGGTTTTGGTACGGGAGGGTCCGGTAATACGCAGTATTTT	CASGFGTGGSGNTQYF
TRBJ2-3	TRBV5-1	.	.	TGCGCCAGCAGCCGGACGATGTTGGATACGCAGTATTTT	CASSRTMLDTQYF
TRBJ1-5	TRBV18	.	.	TGTGCCAGCTCACCAAGAGAGGGGGACCATCAGCCCCAGCATTTT	CASSPREGDHQPQHF
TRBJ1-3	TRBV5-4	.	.	TGTGCCAGCAGCTTGGGGGGGCAGTTAGTAGGAAACACCATATATTTT	CASSLGGQLVGNTIYF
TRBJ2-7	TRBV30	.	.	TGTGCCTGGAGTGTACCTGAGGGACTTTCCTACGAGCAGTACTTC	CAWSVPEGLSYEQYF
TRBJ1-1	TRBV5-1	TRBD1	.	TGCGCCAGCAGCCCGGGGACAGGGACCCTTCCCTCCTACTACACGATATTT	CASSPGTGTLPSYYTIF
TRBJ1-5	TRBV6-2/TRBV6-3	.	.	TGTGCCAGCAGTTCCAGGGAGGTTCAGCCCCAGCATTTT	CASSSREVQPQHF
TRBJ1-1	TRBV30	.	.	TGTGCCTGGAGTGAAAAAAGGATTGGGGGGGCGGTGGGAGCTTTCTTT	CAWSEKRIGGAVGAFF
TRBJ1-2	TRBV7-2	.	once	TGTGCCAGCAGCTTAGCGTCCGTTGCAGGGAACTATGGCTACACCTTC	CASSLASVAGNYGYTF
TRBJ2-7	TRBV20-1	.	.	TGCAGTGCTAGTTGGGGAAACTACGAGCAGTACTTC	CSASWGNYEQYF
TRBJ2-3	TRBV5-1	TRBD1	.	TGCGCCAGCAGCCCGGGACAGACTAGCACAGATACGCAGTATTTT	CASSPGQTSTDTQYF
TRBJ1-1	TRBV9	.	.	TGTGCCAGCAGCGCAATACCCCCAGGGGTCGCCGGGGAAGCTTTCTTT	CASSAIPPGVAGEAFF
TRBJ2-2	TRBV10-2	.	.	TGCGCCAGCACCCGAGACAATGGACCCGGGGAGCTGTTTTTT	CASTRDNGPGELFF
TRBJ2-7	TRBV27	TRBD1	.	TGTGCCAGCAGTGAGAACAGGGGGCGCTACGGGAGCTCCTACGAGCAGTACTTC	CASSENRGRYGSSYEQYF